This entry concerns a single TCR beta chain. Its antigen is currently unknown. This record belongs to a study of T-cell memory formation after mild COVID-19. Study information: TCR clusters were mostly donor specific. General study findings and limits: Later expanders leaned toward CD4+, whereas clones contracting from day 15 to 85 were balanced CD4/CD8. That cross-reactive memory joined was suggested by some responding clones appearing in pre-infection memory.

TCRdb ran MiXCR on the 5' RACE reads and lists one entry per CDR3 protein. The repertoire consists of about 140,000 distinct CDR3 sequences, with 14% occurring once and the leading ten covering about 14%. The receptor was derived from an adult woman who had mild COVID-19 (a few samples of this study predate the infection). Cell type and time point are not known. Sequencing was done on a sample of PBMCs or a T cell subset sorted from them (not recorded which).

CDR3: CASSPPDRMRTEAFF. CDR3 nucleotides: TGTGCCAGCTCACCACCTGACAGGATGAGGACTGAAGCTTTCTTT. This sequence joins TRBV18 and TRBJ1-1; D is perhaps TRBD1 (6 bases). Germline CDR1 reads KGHSH; CDR2 reads LQKENI. V shed 0 bases and J shed 5 bases, with 13 bases lying between them. This CDR3 spans 15 amino acids.